The source of this T cell receptor (beta chain) is a study of blood T cell repertoires in COVID-19. Study context: Donors in the United States, Italy and Spain gave samples during acute or convalescent COVID-19. The cDNA or gDNA used as material had been derived from T cells, B-cell-depleted T cells, or PBMCs.

In the original analysis: Estimated nucleated cell counts came from reference gene primer amplification. TCRdb keeps only in-frame clones here, not all; method: immunoSEQ multiplex PCR. V and J calls and clone size are those listed in that table; D and trimming were worked out from the DNA. In the table there are 95,000 to 120,000 clones, around 83% of which are singletons. Germline V gene sequence: CDR1 SNHLY, CDR2 FYNNEI. The germline V and J ends were trimmed by 6 bases and 3 bases, with 18 bases remaining between them. The CDR3 contains 15 residues. This rearrangement joins TRBV2 to TRBJ2-7; D possibly corresponds to TRBD2 (7 bases). This TCR derives from a woman aged 70-85 years with acute or convalescent COVID-19. What was sequenced was peripheral blood. For the CDR3, the DNA is TGTGCCAGCAGCGGGGGGCTGACAGGAGACTACGAGCAGTACTTC. Its translation is CASSGGLTGDYEQYF. Complete variable domain (other parts from reference TRBV2 and TRBJ2-7): EPEVTQTPSHQVTQMGQEVILRCVPISNHLYFYWYRQILGQKVEFLVSFYNNEISEKSEIFDDQFSVERPDGSNFTLKIRSTKLEDSAMYFCASSGGLTGDYEQYFGPGTRLTVT.